This TCR beta chain was recorded in a study of blood T cell repertoires in COVID-19. Background on the study: Collection of acute and convalescent COVID-19 samples took place in the United States, Italy and Spain. Nucleic acid was either cDNA or gDNA, and it came from T cells, B-cell-depleted T cells, or PBMCs.

This CDR3 is 14 amino acids long. Germline V gene sequence: CDR1 SGHTA, CDR2 FQGNSA. Trimming cost V 1 base and J 6 bases, with 12 bases left between them. Source study methods: Amplification of reference gene primers was used by the study to estimate nucleated cell counts. The data were produced by immunoSEQ multiplex PCR, yet TCRdb's version contains in-frame clones alone and is incomplete. V, J and clone size were drawn from that table, and D and trimming were deduced from the DNA. The sample includes about 130,000 clones, about four fifths of them seen just once. V usage is TRBV7-2 and J usage is TRBJ1-1; D not certain. The sequenced material came from peripheral blood. The clonotype was recovered from a man aged 40-49 years with active or convalescent COVID-19. For the CDR3, the DNA is TGTGCCAGCAGCTTAGTCCGGAGTGGGTCTGAAGCTTTCTTT. Its translation: CASSLVRSGSEAFF.